These T cell receptor beta chains were read from a single sample in a study of cytomegalovirus exposure and HLA in healthy donors. TCRdb's copy holds only in-frame clones and misses some; the assay was immunoSEQ multiplex PCR. The sample yields about 82,000 clones, under 80% seen once. Sequenced: PBMCs. Every receptor here comes from a man younger than 45 in good health and CMV-seropositive. Each CDR3 is given without its conserved first and last residue. The D gene is left open where the match is weak.

ATSRDRPPNTGELF | TRBJ2-2 | - | TRBV15
ASSMGQGYNQPQH | TRBJ1-5 | TRBD1 | TRBV7-9
ASSPDRDQPQH | TRBJ1-5 | TRBD1 | TRBV6-5
ASSPPGQGDVRQF | TRBJ2-1 | TRBD1 | TRBV25-1
ASSLEGGGYT | TRBJ1-2 | TRBD1 | TRBV5-1
AWKGQGDQPQH | TRBJ1-5 | TRBD1 | TRBV30
ASSPGWEIGTEAF | TRBJ1-1 | - | TRBV28
ASSLDYRATNEKLF | TRBJ1-4 | - | TRBV7-8
ASSRETEAF | TRBJ1-1 | - | TRBV5-6
ASSMEDFSYNEQF | TRBJ2-1 | - | TRBV19